This T cell receptor (beta chain) was sequenced during a study of T cells in narcolepsy. Libraries were prepared by immunoSEQ multiplex PCR; TCRdb keeps only in-frame clonotypes and omits some of them. The data contain approximately 31,000 clones, 70% to 85% of them singletons. Germline values: CDR1 SGHDT, CDR2 YYEEEE. V was cut by 2 bases and J by 1 base, with 21 bases left in between. This CDR3 spans 18 amino acids. The J gene is TRBJ1-1, the V gene TRBV5-6, with D tentatively TRBD1 (5 bases). This clonotype was obtained from a human donor with narcolepsy. Sequences were obtained from CD45RA- memory CD4+ T cells from PBMCs. The CDR3 DNA reads TGTGCCAGCAGCTTCTGGGCGGTGGGGGTGAAGGCGAACACTGAAGCTTTCTTT. Translating gives CASSFWAVGVKANTEAFF.